This passage covers 23 T cell receptor beta chains from one sample sequenced in a study of OX40 agonist ivuxolimab in advanced cancers. Repertoires were generated with immunoSEQ multiplex PCR, while TCRdb's copy carries only in-frame clones and drops some. The table includes around 70,000 clones, roughly 87% detected once. Sequencing used CD4+ or CD8+ T cells sorted from blood, obtained in a trial of the OX40 agonist ivuxolimab. The origin of the receptors is an adult with an advanced solid tumor such as melanoma, head and neck, liver or kidney cancer.

This clone has more than one count but fewer than ten. The chain recombines TRBV5-4 with TRBJ1-2; 9 nucleotides align to TRBD1. The J segment lost 4 bases and the V segment lost 3 bases, leaving 4 bases of the junction unmatched. CDR1 and CDR2 from the germline V gene are SGHNT and YYREEE (reference sequence). CDR3 size: 14 residues. The CDR3 coding sequence is TGTGCCAGCAGCTCCGGACAGGGGATCTATGGCTACACCTTC. Residues: CASSSGQGIYGYTF.

The J gene is TRBJ1-6, the V gene TRBV19; D ambiguous. V gave up 7 bases and J gave up 5 bases, with 15 bases separating them. There are 15 residues in the CDR3. Germline CDR1 reads LNHDA; CDR2 reads SQIVND (reference sequence). This chain's CDR3 is CASKGMVADNSPLHF. The CDR3 nucleotides read TGTGCCAGTAAGGGTATGGTGGCCGATAATTCACCCCTCCACTTT.

The chain is built from TRBV5-4 and TRBJ2-5, with 7 bases that match TRBD2. Losses at the gene ends were 3 bases for V and 0 bases for J; bases not matched to a gene: 2. The V gene's germline CDR1 is SGHNT and CDR2 YYREEE (reference sequence). This CDR3 region has 14 residues. In nucleotides, the CDR3 is TGTGCCAGCAGCTCCGGGGGGAACCAAGAGACCCAGTACTTC. This encodes CASSSGGNQETQYF. Complete variable domain (other parts from reference TRBV5-4 and TRBJ2-5): ETGVTQSPTHLIKTRGQQVTLRCSSQSGHNTVSWYQQALGQGPQFIFQYYREEENGRGNFPPRFSGLQFPNYSSELNVNALELDDSALYLCASSSGGNQETQYFGPGTRLLVL.

This chain links TRBV10-3 with TRBJ1-5; 8 bases map to TRBD1. The junction had 4 bases not matched to a gene; V was cut back by 6 bases and J by 3 bases. The CDR3 consists of 14 residues. Germline V gene data show CDR1 as ENHRY and CDR2 as SYGVKD. CDR3 sequence (DNA): TGTGCCATCAGCCCGACAGGGGTCAATCAGCCCCAGCATTTT. Translating gives CAISPTGVNQPQHF.

The chain uses TRBV18 and TRBJ2-7; D ambiguous. The CDR3 sequence is 15 residues long. V shed 2 bases and J shed 3 bases, with 14 bases lying between them. Germline V lookup: CDR1 KGHSH, CDR2 LQKENI. The CDR3 DNA reads TGTGCCAGCTCACCAAAGGCAGGTGGCCTCTACGAGCAGTACTTC. It translates to CASSPKAGGLYEQYF.

The rearrangement joins TRBV2 to TRBJ2-1; 9 nucleotides match TRBD2. Germline V gene sequence: CDR1 SNHLY, CDR2 FYNNEI. V lost 8 bases and J lost 0; bases outside the gene matches: 5. The length of the CDR3 is 15 residues. In DNA form, the CDR3 reads TGTGCCAGCGTGCTAGCGGGGACCTCCTACAATGAGCAGTTCTTC. Protein sequence: CASVLAGTSYNEQFF.

V and J are TRBV7-9 and TRBJ1-1, with D unresolved. The CDR3 is made up of 11 amino acids. Germline V gives CDR1 SEHNR, CDR2 FQNEAQ (reference sequence). V was shortened by 3 bases and J by 8 bases, with 7 bases between the two germline ends. The CDR3 region is CASSLTSEAFF. In nucleotides, the CDR3 is TGTGCCAGCAGCTTGACGTCCGAAGCTTTCTTT.

V and J are TRBV6-5 and TRBJ1-3, with TRBD1 matching over 7 bases. Trimming took 5 bases from V and 0 from J; bases not matched to a gene: 4. The germline V gene encodes CDR1 MNHEY and CDR2 SVGAGI. This CDR3 region has 15 residues. The CDR3 loop reads CASSPDRFSGNTIYF. The CDR3 DNA follows: TGTGCCAGCAGTCCGGACAGGTTCTCTGGAAACACCATATATTTT.

The chain is built from TRBV4-2 and TRBJ2-3; 11 positions agree with TRBD1. In germline, CDR1 is LGHNA, CDR2 YNFKEQ. This CDR3 region has 16 residues. The V gene end was trimmed by 4 bases and the J gene end by 1 base; junction bases not matched to a gene: 4. Here the CDR3 DNA reads TGTGCCAGCAGCCCGGGACAGGGGGAGGGCACAGATACGCAGTATTTT. It encodes CASSPGQGEGTDTQYF.

This clone was seen once. The CDR3 nucleotides are TGTGCCAGCAGCCCACGGACTAGATTTGGCGAGCAGTACTTC. Amino acids: CASSPRTRFGEQYF. The V call is TRBV11-2, the J call TRBJ2-7, with 7 bases fitting TRBD2. The CDR3 covers 14 residues. In germline, CDR1 is SGHAT, CDR2 FQNNGV. The trim removed 5 bases at V and 6 bases at J, leaving 10 bases unmatched.

The chain recombines TRBV6-5 with TRBJ2-2, with TRBD1 matching over 8 bases. The CDR3 has 13 residues. Germline V lookup: CDR1 MNHEY, CDR2 SVGAGI. V lost 8 bases and J lost 4; bases outside the gene matches: 3. Here the CDR3 reads CASQGAPTGELFF. The DNA for the CDR3 is TGTGCCAGCCAGGGGGCGCCCACCGGGGAGCTGTTTTTT.

The V and J genes are TRBV29-1 and TRBJ2-6; unclear D gene. Trimming left V 6 bases short and J 3 bases short, with 6 bases between. The CDR3 is 12 residues long. CDR1 and CDR2 (germline): SQVTM, ANQGSEA. The CDR3 DNA sequence: TGCAGCGTCGCTATTGGGGCCAACGTCCTGACTTTC. Its protein product is CSVAIGANVLTF.

The chain joins TRBV10-2 to TRBJ1-5; 8 nucleotides agree with TRBD1. Germline CDR1 and CDR2: WSHSY and SAAADI. V lost 8 bases to trimming and J lost 4 bases; unmatched junction nucleotides: 1. CDR3 length: 12 amino acids. Here the CDR3 reads CASRQGNQPQHF. In DNA, the CDR3 is TGCGCCAGCCGACAGGGGAATCAGCCCCAGCATTTT.

The chain carries TRBV4-1 and TRBJ2-3, with TRBD2 identical over 10 bases. The germline CDR1 and CDR2 sequences are MGHRA and YSYEKL. V gave up 0 bases and J gave up 5 bases; unmatched junction bases: 11. This CDR3 comprises 18 residues. CDR3 loop: CASSQDWASGGQRDTQYF. DNA of the CDR3: TGCGCCAGCAGCCAAGATTGGGCTAGCGGGGGCCAAAGAGATACGCAGTATTTT.

This clone was counted a single time. This rearrangement joins TRBV18 to TRBJ2-1; 10 nucleotides line up with TRBD1. In germline, CDR1 is KGHSH, CDR2 LQKENI. The length of the CDR3 is 17 residues. After removal of 3 bases from V and 6 bases from J, the junction contained 11 bases not matched to a gene. CDR3 region: CASSPQTGGREGNEQFF. The CDR3 region has the DNA TGTGCCAGCTCACCCCAGACAGGGGGCCGGGAGGGCAATGAGCAGTTCTTC.

In this sample, this clone turned up once. The chain couples TRBV5-5 to TRBJ1-1; TRBD1 is a possible D gene (5 bases). Germline V CDR1 and CDR2: SGHKS, YYEKEE (reference sequence). This CDR3 region has 18 residues. V gave up 4 bases and J gave up 3 bases, with 25 bases separating them. In DNA, the CDR3 is TGTGCCAGCAGCCAAACCGGAAGGGGCGCTTTTGGGGACACTGAAGCTTTCTTT. This encodes CASSQTGRGAFGDTEAFF.

The CDR3 protein is CASSSRQARSNSPLHF. In DNA form, the CDR3 reads TGTGCCAGCAGCTCTAGACAGGCCCGCTCCAATTCACCCCTCCACTTT. This rearrangement joins TRBV5-6 to TRBJ1-6; a possible D gene is TRBD1 (6 bases). The germline V and J ends were trimmed by 3 bases and 7 bases, with 17 bases remaining between them. Germline CDR1 SGHDT, CDR2 YYEEEE. This CDR3 contains 16 residues.

This chain connects TRBV6-5 to TRBJ1-4, with unresolved D. Germline CDR1 and CDR2: MNHEY and SVGAGI. Trimming removed 0 bases at V and 5 bases at J, with 10 bases between. The CDR3 loop spans 15 amino acids. The CDR3 DNA sequence: TGTGCCAGCAGTTACTCTCCTGGAGAGAATGAAAAACTGTTTTTT. Translating it yields CASSYSPGENEKLFF.

As DNA, the CDR3 is TGTGCCAGCAGCTCAACGGACAGAGCTAACTATGGCTACACCTTC. Encoded protein: CASSSTDRANYGYTF. This chain joins TRBV2 and TRBJ1-2, with D possibly matching TRBD1 (6 bases). Germline CDR1 reads SNHLY; CDR2 reads FYNNEI. There are 15 residues in the CDR3. V shed 6 bases and J shed 0 bases, with 14 bases lying between them.

The chain couples TRBV18 to TRBJ1-1; unclear D gene. This CDR3 region has 14 residues. Trimming shortened V by 3 bases and J by 2 bases, and 10 bases separated the two germline ends. CDR1 and CDR2 (germline): KGHSH, LQKENI. This CDR3 reads CASSPPGGNTEAFF. CDR3 nucleotide sequence: TGTGCCAGCTCACCGCCGGGCGGTAACACTGAAGCTTTCTTT.

This chain uses TRBV27 with TRBJ1-5; no clear D. Germline assignment: CDR1 MNHEY and CDR2 SMNVEV (reference sequence). V shed 1 base and J shed 0 bases, with 7 bases lying between them. This CDR3 spans 15 amino acids. As DNA, the CDR3 is TGTGCCAGCAGTTTATACGGGTATAGCAATCAGCCCCAGCATTTT. The encoded protein is CASSLYGYSNQPQHF.

The genes are TRBV5-1 and TRBJ2-7, with TRBD1 identical over 9 bases. This CDR3 is 14 amino acids long. The germline V gene encodes CDR1 SGHRS and CDR2 YFSETQ. V shed 0 bases, J shed 11 bases, and the junction held 9 bases outside the gene matches. CDR3 coding DNA: TGCGCCAGCAGCTTGGGCCGCGGACAGGGGAGGAAGTACTTC. Translated, it gives CASSLGRGQGRKYF.

The V gene is TRBV25-1, the J gene TRBJ2-1; the D gene is possibly TRBD2 (6 bases). CDR3 length equals 15 residues. The V and J ends lost 1 base and 14 bases respectively, with 21 bases between them. The germline V gene encodes CDR1 MGHDK and CDR2 SYGVNS. CDR3 residues: CASSESGDLGGVKFF. The CDR3 bases are TGTGCCAGCAGTGAATCGGGGGACCTGGGCGGGGTGAAGTTCTTC.